This is a list of T cell receptor beta chains from one sample in a study of cytomegalovirus exposure and HLA in healthy donors. The repertoire was sequenced with immunoSEQ multiplex PCR; TCRdb's copy has only in-frame clones and lacks some. The sample gives fewer than 150,000 clones, approximately 71% of which show up once; 2% to 2.5% is in the top ten. Sequenced material: PBMCs. The receptors come from a man aged 25 to 40 in good health and CMV-seronegative. The CDR3 runs from the conserved cysteine through the conserved F or W. Each record gives: clone size, V gene, CDR3 length, J gene, D gene, CDR3 protein, CDR3 DNA. D genes are given only for firm matches. A clone size is listed for some rows: how often the clone was seen (once, few, many), or a class if it is expanded.

>-|TRBV15|14|TRBJ1-5|TRBD1
CATSRDRGHQPQHF
TGTGCCACCAGCAGAGACAGGGGGCATCAGCCCCAGCATTTT
>-|TRBV5-4|13|TRBJ1-2|-
CVSSFWSGYGYTF
TGTGTCAGCAGCTTCTGGAGCGGCTATGGCTACACCTTC
>once|TRBV5-1|15|TRBJ2-7|TRBD2
CASSTSGPSSYEQYF
TGCGCCAGCAGCACTAGCGGGCCAAGCTCCTACGAGCAGTACTTC
>few|TRBV10-3|16|TRBJ1-1|TRBD1
CAISDGTGGLRTEAFF
TGTGCCATCAGTGATGGGACAGGGGGCTTACGGACTGAAGCTTTCTTT
>-|TRBV10-3|14|TRBJ2-3|TRBD1
CAIRPGQGGDTQYF
TGTGCCATCAGGCCGGGACAGGGTGGCGATACGCAGTATTTT
>-|TRBV2|13|TRBJ2-3|-
CASRGFHTDTQYF
TGTGCCTCACGGGGGTTCCACACAGATACGCAGTATTTT
>-|TRBV25-1|17|TRBJ2-1|TRBD2
CASSEGKGAGIYNEQFF
TGTGCCAGCAGTGAAGGAAAGGGAGCGGGAATTTACAATGAGCAGTTCTTC
>-|TRBV19|10|TRBJ1-2|-
CADSQDGYTF
TGTGCCGACTCACAGGATGGCTACACCTTC
>-|TRBV5-4|17|TRBJ2-7|-
CASSLGRHFDSSYEQYF
TGTGCCAGCAGCTTGGGTCGTCACTTTGATAGCTCCTACGAGCAGTACTTC
>-|TRBV19|14|TRBJ1-5|-
CASSLLEANQPQHF
TGTGCCAGTAGTCTACTCGAGGCGAATCAGCCCCAGCATTTT
>-|TRBV4-2|17|TRBJ2-6|-
CASSQDLGGSGANVLTF
TGTGCCAGCAGCCAAGATTTAGGGGGCTCTGGGGCCAACGTCCTGACTTTC
>-|TRBV10-3|15|TRBJ2-1|-
CAISDYGGGWNEQFF
TGTGCCATCAGTGACTACGGCGGGGGCTGGAATGAGCAGTTCTTC
>-|TRBV6-6|15|TRBJ1-3|-
CASSYSTVSGNTIYF
TGTGCCAGCAGTTACTCGACAGTCTCTGGAAACACCATATATTTT
>-|TRBV29-1|12|TRBJ2-7|TRBD1
CSVGDRLYEQYF
TGCAGCGTTGGGGACAGGCTCTACGAGCAGTACTTC
>-|TRBV5-4|15|TRBJ2-3|-
CASSLSQGSTDTQYF
TGTGCCAGCAGCTTGTCGCAGGGGAGCACAGATACGCAGTATTTT
>-|TRBV27|14|TRBJ1-6|-
CASSLGGLNSPLHF
TGTGCCAGCAGTCTAGGGGGTTTGAATTCACCCCTCCACTTT
>-|TRBV2|15|TRBJ2-1|TRBD2
CASSEIAGVDNEQFF
TGTGCCAGCAGTGAAATAGCGGGAGTGGACAATGAGCAGTTCTTC
>-|TRBV5-1|18|TRBJ2-3|TRBD2
CASSLEASGRNRPDTQYF
TGCGCCAGCAGCTTGGAGGCTAGCGGGAGGAATCGTCCAGATACGCAGTATTTT